Each of the 20 T cell receptor beta chains below was sequenced from the same sample in a study of blood T cell repertoires in COVID-19. Clones were sequenced by immunoSEQ multiplex PCR, and TCRdb holds only the in-frame ones, with some missing. The sample lists around 270,000 clones, over 80% seen once, with approximately 1.4% in the top ten. The sequenced sample consisted of peripheral blood. Source of these receptors: a woman aged 40 to 50 who had recovered from COVID-19.

This rearrangement joins TRBV27 to TRBJ1-6; 11 bases are a match to TRBD1. Germline trimming cut 5 bases from V and 6 bases from J; bases unmatched to any gene: 15. Germline values: CDR1 MNHEY, CDR2 SMNVEV (reference sequence). This CDR3 spans 19 amino acids. The CDR3 sequence is CASSRLDRGRKVANSPLHF. The CDR3 DNA follows: TGTGCCAGCAGTCGACTGGACAGGGGGCGAAAGGTCGCTAATTCACCCCTCCACTTT.

In its sample, this clone was seen once. This CDR3 is also generated by other DNA sequences in the sample. The chain has TRBV6-4 and TRBJ2-3; 8 nucleotides agree with TRBD2. The CDR3 loop spans 15 amino acids. The V gene's germline CDR1 is MRHNA and CDR2 SNTAGT. V trimming: 2 bases; J trimming: 0 bases; junction bases outside the gene matches: 1. This chain's CDR3 is CASSDGGGSTDTQYF. The CDR3 coding sequence is TGTGCCAGCAGTGACGGCGGGGGGAGCACAGATACGCAGTATTTT.

The chain is built from TRBV11-2 and TRBJ1-4; 9 bases are shared with TRBD1. Trimming at V came to 6 bases and at J to 4 bases, leaving 0 bases not matched to a gene. Germline CDR1 is SGHAT and CDR2 is FQNNGV. The CDR3 extends over 13 amino acids. CDR3 amino acids: CASRGQGNEKLFF. In nucleotides, the CDR3 is TGTGCCAGCAGGGGACAGGGTAATGAAAAACTGTTTTTT.

There are many counts of this clone. DNA of the CDR3: TGTGCCAGCATCGGGTCAGGGCGAGAAGCTTTCTTT. This gives the protein CASIGSGREAFF. The chain employs TRBV28 and TRBJ1-1; tentatively, D is TRBD1 (5 bases). Germline CDR1 is MDHEN and CDR2 is SYDVKM. Trimming left V 7 bases short and J 8 bases short, with 14 bases between. This CDR3 contains 12 residues.

The chain uses TRBV19 and TRBJ2-3; D ambiguous. The CDR3 sequence is 11 residues long. Germline CDR1 reads LNHDA; CDR2 reads SQIVND (reference sequence). V dropped 5 bases and J dropped 6 bases, with 6 bases sitting between them. The CDR3 DNA is TGTGCCAGTAGTTACGGGGATACGCAGTATTTT. Translation: CASSYGDTQYF.

This clone was seen many times. The sample has other DNA sequences that encode this CDR3 too. The rearrangement joins TRBV27 to TRBJ1-5, with D perhaps TRBD1 (6 bases). This CDR3 has 14 residues. Germline values: CDR1 MNHEY, CDR2 SMNVEV (reference sequence). V gave up 3 bases and J gave up 1 base, with 7 bases separating them. CDR3 sequence: CASSLQGSNQPQHF. The CDR3 DNA follows: TGTGCCAGCAGTTTGCAGGGGAGCAATCAGCCCCAGCATTTT.

As to this clone: This sample also contains other DNA sequences that code for the same CDR3. CDR3 in amino acids: CASSLQGADTQYF. CDR3 nucleotide sequence: TGTGCCAGCAGCCTTCAGGGTGCAGATACGCAGTATTTT. This chain links TRBV3-1 (or the pseudogene TRBV3-2) with TRBJ2-3, with TRBD1 as a possible D gene (5 bases). This CDR3 has 13 amino acids. V gave up 4 bases and J gave up 4 bases, with 9 bases separating them. Germline V lookup: CDR1 LGHDT, CDR2 YNNKEL (reference sequence).

The chain couples TRBV6-5 to TRBJ1-2; 7 bases line up with TRBD1. The CDR3 totals 15 residues. Germline assignment: CDR1 MNHEY and CDR2 SVGAGI. V shed 7 bases and J 5 bases; nucleotides not matched to a gene: 13. The CDR3 protein is CASKLRRGGLYGYTF. DNA of the CDR3: TGTGCCAGCAAACTACGCAGAGGGGGCCTTTATGGCTACACCTTC.

CDR3 nucleotide sequence: TGTGCCAGCAGCCCGCGGCTAAATTCACCCCTCCACTTT. It codes for CASSPRLNSPLHF. The chain employs TRBV7-2 and TRBJ1-6; D ambiguous. This CDR3 region has 13 residues. In germline, CDR1 is SGHTA, CDR2 FQGNSA. V gave up 5 bases and J gave up 7 bases, with 9 bases separating them.

The chain recombines TRBV28 with TRBJ1-6; D is ambiguous. Trimming took off 5 bases at V and 5 bases at J, with 16 bases between the two ends. Germline CDR1 is MDHEN and CDR2 is SYDVKM. CDR3 size: 16 residues. Written as DNA, the CDR3 is TGTGCCAGCAGTCCGGCCCAGGCGGGCGATAATTCACCCCTCCACTTT. Protein product: CASSPAQAGDNSPLHF. Complete variable domain (other parts from reference TRBV28 and TRBJ1-6): DVKVTQSSRYLVKRTGEKVFLECVQDMDHENMFWYRQDPGLGLRLIYFSYDVKMKEKGDIPEGYSVSREKKERFSLILESASTNQTSMYLCASSPAQAGDNSPLHFGNGTRLTVT.

The chain joins TRBV6-5 to TRBJ1-5, with D maybe TRBD1 (5 bases). The CDR3 covers 13 residues. CDR1 MNHEY and CDR2 SVGAGI come from the germline V gene. Trimming pared 10 bases from V and 7 bases from J, leaving 17 bases between. This chain's CDR3 is CATRPGFGQPQHF. CDR3 sequence (DNA): TGTGCCACTAGGCCAGGGTTCGGGCAGCCCCAGCATTTT.

The V and J genes are TRBV10-3 and TRBJ2-7, with D possibly TRBD1 on 6 matching bases. This CDR3 spans 13 amino acids. Per germline, CDR1 ENHRY and CDR2 SYGVKD. Trimming took off 4 bases at V and 6 bases at J, with 13 bases between the two ends. CDR3 DNA: TGTGCCATCAGTGGGACAGAGGGGTCCGAGCAGTACTTC. It yields the protein CAISGTEGSEQYF.

The chain carries TRBV7-9 and TRBJ1-6; D may be TRBD1 (5 bases). CDR1 and CDR2 from the germline V gene are SEHNR and FQNEAQ (reference sequence). V gave up 10 bases and J gave up 1 base, with 8 bases separating them. The CDR3 extends over 13 amino acids. CDR3 DNA sequence: TGTGCCATCGGGGGATCCTATAATTCACCCCTCCACTTT. Translated: CAIGGSYNSPLHF. Together with reference TRBV7-9 and TRBJ1-6, the CDR3 gives the full variable domain: DTGVSQNPRHKITKRGQNVTFRCDPISEHNRLYWYRQTLGQGPEFLTYFQNEAQLEKSRLLSDRFSAERPKGSFSTLEIQRTEQGDSAMYLCAIGGSYNSPLHFGNGTRLTVT.

This chain joins TRBV28 and TRBJ1-6; 7 nucleotides align to TRBD1. The V segment lost 8 bases and the J segment 7 bases; nucleotides outside the gene matches: 2. CDR1 and CDR2 (germline): MDHEN, SYDVKM. The CDR3 is 12 residues long. Here the CDR3 DNA reads TGTGCCAGCGCCAGGGGGAATTCACCCCTCCACTTT. Translated, it gives CASARGNSPLHF.

This clone was detected once. The same CDR3 also results from other DNA sequences found in this sample. The chain links TRBV27 to TRBJ2-2; no firm D call. The germline gives CDR1 MNHEY, CDR2 SMNVEV (reference sequence). V lost 6 bases to trimming and J lost 2 bases, with 4 bases between them. This CDR3 region has 12 residues. CDR3 bases: TGTGCCAGCAGCCATAACACCGGGGAGCTGTTTTTT. It translates to CASSHNTGELFF.

The chain links TRBV13 to TRBJ2-5, with D uncertain. The CDR3 is made up of 15 amino acids. The V gene's germline CDR1 is PRHDT and CDR2 FYEKMQ (reference sequence). V lost 4 bases to trimming and J lost 3 bases, with 15 bases between them. CDR3 protein: CASSSRPNPKETQYF. The DNA of the CDR3 is TGTGCCAGCAGCTCTAGGCCCAACCCAAAAGAGACCCAGTACTTC.

This clone was seen more than once but under ten times. The gene calls are TRBV14 and TRBJ1-1, with TRBD1 matching over 7 bases. The germline CDR1 and CDR2 sequences are SGHDN and FVKESK. This CDR3 has 16 residues. Trimming at V came to 0 bases and at J to 4 bases, leaving 8 bases not matched to a gene. DNA for the CDR3: TGTGCCAGCAGCCAAGATCTAAGGGACAGCGTCACTGAAGCTTTCTTT. Protein product: CASSQDLRDSVTEAFF. Full variable domain (missing parts from reference TRBV14 and TRBJ1-1): EAGVTQFPSHSVIEKGQTVTLRCDPISGHDNLYWYRRVMGKEIKFLLHFVKESKQDESGMPNNRFLAERTGGTYSTLKVQPAELEDSGVYFCASSQDLRDSVTEAFFGQGTRLTVV.

This chain uses TRBV6-5 with TRBJ2-7, with 7 nucleotides matching TRBD1. The CDR3 covers 15 residues. From germline, CDR1 is MNHEY and CDR2 SVGAGI. J was trimmed by 3 bases and V by 7 bases; bases with no gene match: 12. Here the CDR3 DNA reads TGTGCCAGCATCCCGCCCTCGGGACAGATCTACGAGCAGTACTTC. This translates into CASIPPSGQIYEQYF.

This chain links TRBV5-1 with TRBJ2-2, with D possibly matching TRBD2 (6 bases). Germline assignment: CDR1 SGHRS and CDR2 YFSETQ. This CDR3 comprises 16 residues. The V gene lost 6 bases and the J gene lost 1 base, with 16 bases spanning the gap. The CDR3 loop reads CASNNPGLLNTGELFF. CDR3 DNA: TGCGCCAGCAACAACCCGGGACTCCTGAACACCGGGGAGCTGTTTTTT.

The chain employs TRBV5-4 and TRBJ1-4; D might be TRBD1 (5 bases). The CDR3 runs to 13 residues. The V end lost 0 bases, the J end lost 6 bases, and 6 bases lay between the germline ends. Germline V gene data show CDR1 as SGHNT and CDR2 as YYREEE (reference sequence). CDR3: CASSLATDEKLFF. For the CDR3, the DNA is TGTGCCAGCAGCTTGGCGACAGATGAAAAACTGTTTTTT.